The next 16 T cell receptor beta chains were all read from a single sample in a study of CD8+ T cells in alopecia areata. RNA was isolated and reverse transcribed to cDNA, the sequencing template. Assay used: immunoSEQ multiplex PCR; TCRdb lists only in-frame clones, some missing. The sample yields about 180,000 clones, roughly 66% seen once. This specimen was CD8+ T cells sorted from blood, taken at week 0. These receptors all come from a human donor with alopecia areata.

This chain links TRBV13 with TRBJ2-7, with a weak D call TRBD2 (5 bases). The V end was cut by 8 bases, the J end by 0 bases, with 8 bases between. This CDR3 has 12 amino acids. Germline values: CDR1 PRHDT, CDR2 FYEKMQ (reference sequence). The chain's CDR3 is CASGAASYEQYF. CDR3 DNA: TGTGCCAGCGGAGCGGCCTCCTACGAGCAGTACTTC. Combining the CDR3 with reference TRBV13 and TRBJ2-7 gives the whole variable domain AAGVIQSPRHLIKEKRETATLKCYPIPRHDTVYWYQQGPGQDPQFLISFYEKMQSDKGSIPDRFSAQQFSDYHSELNMSSLELGDSALYFCASGAASYEQYFGPGTRLTVT.

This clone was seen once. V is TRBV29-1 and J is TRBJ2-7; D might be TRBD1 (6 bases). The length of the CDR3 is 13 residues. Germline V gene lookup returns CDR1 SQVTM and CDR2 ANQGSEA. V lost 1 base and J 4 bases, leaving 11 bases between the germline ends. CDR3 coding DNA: TGCAGCGTTGAAGCAGGGGCGAGATACGAGCAGTACTTC. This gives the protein CSVEAGARYEQYF.

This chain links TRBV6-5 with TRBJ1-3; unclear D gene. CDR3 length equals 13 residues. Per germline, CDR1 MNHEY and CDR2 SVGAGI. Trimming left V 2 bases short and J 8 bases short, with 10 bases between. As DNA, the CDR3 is TGTGCCAGCAGTTACGGCGCCCGTGACACCATATATTTT. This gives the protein CASSYGARDTIYF.

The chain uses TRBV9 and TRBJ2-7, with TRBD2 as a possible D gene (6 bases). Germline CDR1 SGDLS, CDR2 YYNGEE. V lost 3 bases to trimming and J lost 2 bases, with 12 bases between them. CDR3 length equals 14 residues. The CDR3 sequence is CASSAGTEAYEQYF. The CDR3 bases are TGTGCCAGCAGCGCCGGGACTGAAGCCTACGAGCAGTACTTC.

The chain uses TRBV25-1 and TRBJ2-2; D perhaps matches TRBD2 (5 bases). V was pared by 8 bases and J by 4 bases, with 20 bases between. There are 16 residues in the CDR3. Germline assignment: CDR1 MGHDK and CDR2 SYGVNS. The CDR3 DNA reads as TGTGCCAGCTACGAGGTACTTGGGCGGGCCACCGGGGAGCTGTTTTTT. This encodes CASYEVLGRATGELFF.

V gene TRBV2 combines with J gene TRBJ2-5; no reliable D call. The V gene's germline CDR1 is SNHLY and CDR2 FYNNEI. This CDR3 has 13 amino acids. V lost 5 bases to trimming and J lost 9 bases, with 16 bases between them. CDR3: CASSRRQPRAQYF. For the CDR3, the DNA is TGTGCCAGCAGTCGAAGACAACCGAGAGCCCAGTACTTC.

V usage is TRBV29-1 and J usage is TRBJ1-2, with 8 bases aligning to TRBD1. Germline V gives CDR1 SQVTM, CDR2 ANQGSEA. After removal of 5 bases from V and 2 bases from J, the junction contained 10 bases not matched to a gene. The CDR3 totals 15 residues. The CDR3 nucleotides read TGCAGCGTTCCAGGGGCGGACAGGGTGAACTATGGCTACACCTTC. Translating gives CSVPGADRVNYGYTF.

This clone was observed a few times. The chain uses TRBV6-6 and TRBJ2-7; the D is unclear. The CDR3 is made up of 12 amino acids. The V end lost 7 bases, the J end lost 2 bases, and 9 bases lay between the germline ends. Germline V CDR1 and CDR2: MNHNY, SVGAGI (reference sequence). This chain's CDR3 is CASNDDPYEQYF. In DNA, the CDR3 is TGTGCCAGCAACGACGATCCCTACGAGCAGTACTTC.

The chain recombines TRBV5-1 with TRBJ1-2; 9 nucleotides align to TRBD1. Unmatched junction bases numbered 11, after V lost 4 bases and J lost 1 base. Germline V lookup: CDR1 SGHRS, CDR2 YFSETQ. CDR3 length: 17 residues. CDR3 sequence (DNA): TGCGCCAGCAGCCTCGCCAGACGGGACAGGGTTAACTATGGCTACACCTTC. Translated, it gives CASSLARRDRVNYGYTF.

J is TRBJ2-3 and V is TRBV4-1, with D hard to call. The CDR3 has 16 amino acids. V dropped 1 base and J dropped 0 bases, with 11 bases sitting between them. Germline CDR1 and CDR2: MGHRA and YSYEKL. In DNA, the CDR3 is TGCGCCAGCAGCCAAGTACATCGGCGGAGCACAGATACGCAGTATTTT. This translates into CASSQVHRRSTDTQYF.

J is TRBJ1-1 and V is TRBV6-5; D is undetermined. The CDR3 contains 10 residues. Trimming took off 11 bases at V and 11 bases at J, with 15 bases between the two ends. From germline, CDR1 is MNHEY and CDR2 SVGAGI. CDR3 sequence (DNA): TGTGCCTCTGGCCCCCTGGGGGCTTTCTTT. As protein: CASGPLGAFF.

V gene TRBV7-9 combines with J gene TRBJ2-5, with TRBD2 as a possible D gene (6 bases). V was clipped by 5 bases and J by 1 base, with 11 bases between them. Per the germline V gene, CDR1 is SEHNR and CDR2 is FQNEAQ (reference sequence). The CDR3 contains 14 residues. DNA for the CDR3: TGTGCCAGCAGCACCCGGGGGTTCCAAGAGACCCAGTACTTC. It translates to CASSTRGFQETQYF.

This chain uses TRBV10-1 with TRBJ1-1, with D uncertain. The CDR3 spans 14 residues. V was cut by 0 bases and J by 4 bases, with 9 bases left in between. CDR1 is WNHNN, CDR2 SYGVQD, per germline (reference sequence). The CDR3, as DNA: TGCGCCAGCAGTGAGTCGATGGGAAGCACTGAAGCTTTCTTT. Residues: CASSESMGSTEAFF.

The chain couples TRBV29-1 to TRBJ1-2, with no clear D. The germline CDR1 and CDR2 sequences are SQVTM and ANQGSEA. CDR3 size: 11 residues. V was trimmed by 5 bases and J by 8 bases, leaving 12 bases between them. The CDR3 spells CSVTGRPGYTF. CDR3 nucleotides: TGCAGCGTTACCGGACGGCCCGGCTACACCTTC.

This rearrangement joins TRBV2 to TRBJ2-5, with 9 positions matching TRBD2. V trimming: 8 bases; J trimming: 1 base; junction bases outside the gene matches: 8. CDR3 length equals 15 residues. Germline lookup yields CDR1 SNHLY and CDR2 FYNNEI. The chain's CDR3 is CASVRTAGGQETQYF. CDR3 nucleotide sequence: TGTGCCAGCGTTCGTACAGCGGGGGGCCAAGAGACCCAGTACTTC.

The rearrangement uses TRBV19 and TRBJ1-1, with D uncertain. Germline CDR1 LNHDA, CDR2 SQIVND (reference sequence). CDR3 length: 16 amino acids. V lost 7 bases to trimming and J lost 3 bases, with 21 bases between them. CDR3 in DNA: TGTGCCAGTATTGCCGTCCGGGGAGTAAGGGACACTGAAGCTTTCTTT. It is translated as CASIAVRGVRDTEAFF.